This TCR beta chain was obtained from a study of cytomegalovirus exposure and HLA in healthy donors. The CDR3 extends over 19 amino acids. Germline loops: CDR1 SGDLS, CDR2 YYNGEE. The V segment lost 3 bases and the J segment 3 bases; nucleotides outside the gene matches: 19. PCR used 60 Vbeta primers and 13 Jbeta primers. TCRdb keeps only in-frame clones here, not all; method: immunoSEQ multiplex PCR. Of approximately 180,000 clones in the sample, 60% to 85% were seen once. This TCR was sampled from a woman in her thirties or forties in good health and CMV-seronegative. Sequenced sample: PBMCs. The chain employs TRBV9 and TRBJ2-7, with 9 bases identical to TRBD1. CDR3 amino acids: CASSARPGQGRTADYEQYF. CDR3 coding DNA: TGTGCCAGCAGCGCTAGACCCGGACAGGGGAGAACAGCCGACTACGAGCAGTACTTC.